The present T cell receptor beta chain was sequenced within a study of identical twins listed by TCRdb under 2016. Regarding the research as a whole: To test whether fetal clonotypes persist, this study deep-sequenced TCR alpha and beta repertoires from monozygotic twins, from unrelated adults of various ages, and from cord blood. To rule out contamination, the twin experiments were replicated at different times with different library preparation protocols.

CDR1 is given as MNHEY and CDR2 as SVGAGI, both from the germline V gene. Germline trimming: 2 bases from V, 1 base from J; junction bases outside gene matches: 4. The CDR3 runs 15 residues from the cysteine to the phenylalanine. The read is trimmed to its CDR3 DNA, 45 bases read in frame from base 1. This clonotype showed up just a few times. Its antigen remains unidentified. Base-call qualities are not available, and no considerably larger clone is one nucleotide away. All donors were healthy Caucasians. The twin cohort comprised three pairs of female monozygotic twins, all aged roughly 18 to 30 years. Positive isolation kits from Invitrogen were used to isolate CD4+ and CD8+ T cell populations. Results and caveats for the whole study, not just this receptor: Invariant T cells such as MAIT and iNKT could partly confound zero-insertion analyses, although diverse VJ usage argued against such confounding for most clonotypes. Compared with coincidental sharing between unrelated individuals, out-of-frame TCR alpha sequences shared between twins showed an excess of sequences with low generation probability. Out-of-frame TCR alpha sharing in monozygotic twins was systematically underestimated by recombination models, whereas sharing between unrelated individuals was in agreement with the recombination models. Abundant cord blood beta clonotypes carried fewer insertions; young adult naive repertoires showed a weaker similar trend, while memory repertoires showed none. A weaker excess of twin sharing was found in beta out-of-frame sequences because the signal-to-noise ratio was lowered by fewer shared sequences. Because the same donors could not be followed over many years, conclusions were based on cross-sectional statistical analysis.

The library was prepared using 5' RACE. Instrument used: Illumina HiSeq 2000. A universal primer binding site was introduced by template switching, and a unique molecular identifier was present in the final cDNA, enabling accurate counting of TCR cDNA molecules. Specific primers in the conserved constant-segment region were used to synthesize first-strand cDNA for TCR alpha and beta chains. To control for contamination, every cDNA library was double barcoded, receiving both a SMART-Mk sample barcode and Illumina barcodes. TruSeq adapter sequences and Illumina sample barcodes were added in two successive PCR steps. Sequencing of the TCR alpha and beta cDNA libraries was done on the Illumina HiSeq platform using custom primers. The authors processed their data as follows. MiGEC was used to process raw reads and extract unique molecular identifiers, and MiXCR was used to find CDR3 positions. Recombination models were inferred per individual with the repgenHMM and IGoR tools using an EM algorithm. Shared clonotype analysis was performed with the tcR package in R, normalizing sharing by the product of cloneset sizes. To study raw recombination without the effects of thymic and clonal selection, out-of-frame nonproductive sequences were analyzed. TCRdb trimmed the raw reads at Q25, called clones with MiXCR and kept productive beta chains. A single entry per CDR3 protein holds the most common genes and DNA from its merged rows. TCRdb, rather than the study authors, made the V and J calls. This sample has about 300,000 distinct CDR3 sequences in its table, and roughly 12% of those were observed once. The ten largest clones capture around 7.8% of the sample.

Another study also made use of these data, one on yellow fever vaccine responses in identical twins. Looking at the second paper: The authors reported that the T cell response to vaccination in identical twins appeared partly convergent and partly personalized. In the study, vaccine-responding T cell clones were precisely tracked in identical twins.

The sequencing input was CD8+ T cells sorted from blood. This receptor chain uses TRBV6-5 and TRBJ2-7; a stretch of 8 junction bases matches TRBD2. The receptor was isolated from a woman under 30 in good health. At the DNA level, the sequence is TGTGCCAGCAGTTACGGACTAGCTCGATCCTACGAGCAGTACTTC. It is translated as CASSYGLARSYEQYF.